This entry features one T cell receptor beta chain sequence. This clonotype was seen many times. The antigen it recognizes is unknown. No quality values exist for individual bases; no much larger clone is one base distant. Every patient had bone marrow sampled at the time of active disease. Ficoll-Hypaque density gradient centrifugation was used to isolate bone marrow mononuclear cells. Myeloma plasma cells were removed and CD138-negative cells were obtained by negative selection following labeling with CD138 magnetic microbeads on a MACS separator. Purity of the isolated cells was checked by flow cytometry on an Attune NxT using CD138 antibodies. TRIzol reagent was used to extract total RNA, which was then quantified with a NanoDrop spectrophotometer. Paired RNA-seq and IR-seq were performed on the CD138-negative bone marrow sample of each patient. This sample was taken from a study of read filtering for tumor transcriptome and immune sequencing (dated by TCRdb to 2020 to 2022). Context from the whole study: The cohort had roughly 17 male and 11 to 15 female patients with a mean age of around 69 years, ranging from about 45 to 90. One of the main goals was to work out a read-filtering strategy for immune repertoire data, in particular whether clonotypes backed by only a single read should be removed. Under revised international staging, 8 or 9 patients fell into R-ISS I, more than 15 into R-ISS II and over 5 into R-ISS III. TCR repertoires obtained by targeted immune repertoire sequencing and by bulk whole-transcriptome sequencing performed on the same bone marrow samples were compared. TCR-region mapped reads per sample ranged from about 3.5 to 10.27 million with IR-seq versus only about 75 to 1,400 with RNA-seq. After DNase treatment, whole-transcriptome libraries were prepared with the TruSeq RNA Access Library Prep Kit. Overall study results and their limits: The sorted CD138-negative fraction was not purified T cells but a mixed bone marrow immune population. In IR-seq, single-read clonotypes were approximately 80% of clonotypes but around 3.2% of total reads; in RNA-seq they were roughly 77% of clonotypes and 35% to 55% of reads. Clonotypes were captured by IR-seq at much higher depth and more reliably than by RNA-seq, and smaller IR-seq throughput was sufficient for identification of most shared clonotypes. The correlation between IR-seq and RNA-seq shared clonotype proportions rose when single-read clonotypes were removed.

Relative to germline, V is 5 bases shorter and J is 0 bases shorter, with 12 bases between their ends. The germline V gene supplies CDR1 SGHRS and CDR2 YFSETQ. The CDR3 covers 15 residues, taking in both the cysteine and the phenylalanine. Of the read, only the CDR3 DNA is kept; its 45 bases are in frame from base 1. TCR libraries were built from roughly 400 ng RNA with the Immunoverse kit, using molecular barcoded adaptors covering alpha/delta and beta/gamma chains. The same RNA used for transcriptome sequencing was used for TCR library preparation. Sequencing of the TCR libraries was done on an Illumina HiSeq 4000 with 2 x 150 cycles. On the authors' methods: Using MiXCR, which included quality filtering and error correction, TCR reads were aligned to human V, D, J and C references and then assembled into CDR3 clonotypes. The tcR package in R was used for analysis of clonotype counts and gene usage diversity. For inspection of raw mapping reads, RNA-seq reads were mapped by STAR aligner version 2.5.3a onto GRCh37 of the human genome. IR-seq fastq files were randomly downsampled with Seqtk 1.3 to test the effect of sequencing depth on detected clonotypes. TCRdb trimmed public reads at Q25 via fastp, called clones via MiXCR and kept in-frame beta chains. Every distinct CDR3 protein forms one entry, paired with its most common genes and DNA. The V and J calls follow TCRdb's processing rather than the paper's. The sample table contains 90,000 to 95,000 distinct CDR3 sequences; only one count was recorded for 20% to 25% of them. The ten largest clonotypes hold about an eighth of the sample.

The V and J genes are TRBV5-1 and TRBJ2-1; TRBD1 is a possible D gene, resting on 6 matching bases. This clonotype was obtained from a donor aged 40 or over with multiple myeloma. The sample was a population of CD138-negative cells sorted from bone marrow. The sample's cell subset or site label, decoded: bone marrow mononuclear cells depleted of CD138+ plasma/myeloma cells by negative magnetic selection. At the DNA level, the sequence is TGCGCCAGCAGGTCACAGGGAGACTCCTACAATGAGCAGTTCTTC. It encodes CASRSQGDSYNEQFF.